What follows are 28 T cell receptor beta chains derived from one specimen sequenced in a study of circulating and synovial CD4+ cells in juvenile arthritis. TCRdb's table, derived via immunoSEQ multiplex PCR, lists solely in-frame clones and lacks some. The sample includes 34,000 or so clones, about 94% of them seen just once. Sequencing used CD4+ T cells from blood. Receptors originate from a human donor with juvenile idiopathic arthritis.

This chain connects TRBV9 to TRBJ1-2; D gene ambiguous. Looked up from germline, CDR1 is SGDLS and CDR2 is YYNGEE. CDR3 length: 15 residues. Trimming left V 4 bases short and J 0 bases short, with 13 bases between. Here the CDR3 reads CASSPQGSSNYGYTF. CDR3 nucleotides: TGTGCCAGCAGCCCACAAGGGAGTTCTAACTATGGCTACACCTTC.

The chain couples TRBV4-3 to TRBJ1-2, with 8 bases matching TRBD1. Germline trimming cut 0 bases from V and 5 bases from J; bases unmatched to any gene: 5. The CDR3 contains 15 residues. Germline V gives CDR1 LGHNA, CDR2 YSLEER. The CDR3 loop reads CASSQDGTGPYGYTF. The CDR3 bases are TGCGCCAGCAGCCAAGATGGGACAGGCCCTTATGGCTACACCTTC.

The genes are TRBV18 and TRBJ2-3; possibly TRBD1 for D (7 bases). Trimming removed 3 bases at V and 9 bases at J, with 22 bases between. The CDR3 has 16 residues. Looked up from germline, CDR1 is KGHSH and CDR2 is LQKENI. Here the CDR3 reads CASSPPNRGMGGTQYF. The CDR3 region has the DNA TGTGCCAGCTCACCTCCCAACAGGGGAATGGGGGGAACGCAGTATTTT. Based on the CDR3 plus reference TRBV18 and TRBJ2-3, the full variable domain is NAGVMQNPRHLVRRRGQEARLRCSPMKGHSHVYWYRQLPEEGLKFMVYLQKENIIDESGMPKERFSAEFPKEGPSILRIQQVVRGDSAAYFCASSPPNRGMGGTQYFGPGTRLTVL.

The chain couples TRBV19 to TRBJ2-1, with D possibly TRBD1 on 6 matching bases. This CDR3 has 11 amino acids. V lost 7 bases and J lost 13, with 14 bases in between. CDR1 is LNHDA and CDR2 is SQIVND in the germline V gene (reference sequence). The CDR3 region is CASNPPGHQFF. The DNA for the CDR3 is TGTGCCAGTAACCCGCCGGGACATCAGTTCTTC.

J is TRBJ1-1 and V is TRBV4-3; D not resolved. Trimming took off 0 bases at V and 6 bases at J, with 8 bases between the two ends. The CDR3 sequence is 13 residues long. Germline V gene sequence: CDR1 LGHNA, CDR2 YSLEER. As DNA, the CDR3 is TGCGCCAGCAGCCAAGAACGGGTCGCTGAAGCTTTCTTT. This codes for CASSQERVAEAFF.

This clone was detected once. This chain connects TRBV11-3 to TRBJ1-6; 7 bases map to TRBD1. Germline CDR1 SGHNT, CDR2 YENEEA. Trimming cost V 1 base and J 13 bases; bases outside gene matches: 1. The CDR3 covers 12 residues. This chain's CDR3 is CASSLVGGPLHF. CDR3 in DNA: TGTGCCAGCAGCTTAGTAGGGGGCCCCCTCCACTTT.

V is TRBV27 and J is TRBJ2-7; TRBD2 matches 12 bases. Germline trimming cut 0 bases from V and 3 bases from J; bases unmatched to any gene: 3. Germline CDR1 is MNHEY and CDR2 is SMNVEV (reference sequence). The CDR3 totals 16 residues. The CDR3 DNA is TGTGCCAGCAGTTTATCAGGACTAGCGGGGCTCTACGAGCAGTACTTC. Amino acids: CASSLSGLAGLYEQYF.

This chain uses TRBV7-8 with TRBJ2-3, with TRBD2 matching 7 bases. V shed 3 bases, J shed 1 base, and the junction held 4 bases outside the gene matches. The germline CDR1 and CDR2 sequences are SGHVS and FQNEAQ. The CDR3 is 15 amino acids. In nucleotides, the CDR3 is TGTGCCAGCAGCTTTTCGAGCGGGGGCACAGATACGCAGTATTTT. Translating it yields CASSFSSGGTDTQYF.

The chain carries TRBV21-1 and TRBJ1-4; TRBD1, the table's D call, lacks a check against the DNA. TRBV21-1 is described as a pseudogene. The CDR3 spans 14 residues. This chain's CDR3 is CAPKLGARNEKLFF. DNA for the CDR3: TGTGCCCCCAAATTAGGGGCGAGAAATGAAAAACTGTTTTTT.

This chain links TRBV5-1 with TRBJ2-3; D is possibly TRBD1 (6 bases). Germline lookup yields CDR1 SGHRS and CDR2 YFSETQ. This CDR3 contains 13 residues. Between the trimmed V and J ends, which lost 1 base and 12 bases, there was a span of 15 bases. CDR3 in amino acids: CASSLRSGDPQYF. The DNA for the CDR3 is TGCGCCAGCAGCTTGAGGTCAGGGGACCCACAGTATTTT. The full variable domain, with the rest looked up from reference TRBV5-1 and TRBJ2-3, is KAGVTQTPRYLIKTRGQQVTLSCSPISGHRSVSWYQQTPGQGLQFLFEYFSETQRNKGNFPGRFSGRQFSNSRSEMNVSTLELGDSALYLCASSLRSGDPQYFGPGTRLTVL.

The chain combines TRBV11-2 with TRBJ2-3; the match to TRBD2 covers 8 bases. The V gene's germline CDR1 is SGHAT and CDR2 FQNNGV. V shed 4 bases, J shed 8 bases, and the junction held 11 bases outside the gene matches. This CDR3 region has 15 residues. The CDR3 DNA follows: TGTGCCAGCAGCTGGCGTGGCGGGGGGATTGGTACGCAGTATTTT. Translated: CASSWRGGGIGTQYF.

The rearrangement joins TRBV15 to TRBJ1-1, with D unclear. This CDR3 region has 14 residues. Germline assignment: CDR1 LNHNV and CDR2 YYDKDF (reference sequence). The V gene lost 3 bases and the J gene lost 3 bases, with 11 bases spanning the gap. CDR3 DNA sequence: TGTGCCACCAGCAGCCACAGTGTGGACACTGAAGCTTTCTTT. It yields the protein CATSSHSVDTEAFF.

This chain uses TRBV7-3 with TRBJ1-6, with TRBD1 as a possible D gene (5 bases). The CDR3 is 13 residues long. V was clipped by 5 bases and J by 9 bases, with 11 bases between them. The germline V gene encodes CDR1 SGHTA and CDR2 FQGTGA. DNA of the CDR3: TGTGCCAGCAGCCCAGGGTCACGTTCACCCCTCCACTTT. Its protein is CASSPGSRSPLHF. Drawing the rest from reference TRBV7-3 and TRBJ1-6, the complete variable domain is GAGVSQTPSNKVTEKGKYVELRCDPISGHTALYWYRQSLGQGPEFLIYFQGTGAADDSGLPNDRFFAVRPEGSVSTLKIQRTERGDSAVYLCASSPGSRSPLHFGNGTRLTVT.

V usage is TRBV10-3 and J usage is TRBJ2-7; D is possibly TRBD1 (5 bases). The CDR3 extends over 12 amino acids. The V gene lost 2 bases and the J gene lost 3 bases, with 5 bases spanning the gap. From germline, CDR1 is ENHRY and CDR2 SYGVKD. The CDR3 loop is CAISEDSYEQYF. CDR3 sequence (DNA): TGTGCCATCAGTGAGGACAGCTACGAGCAGTACTTC.

This clone came up a few times. The V and J genes are TRBV6-6 and TRBJ1-5; no clear D. V was cut by 4 bases and J by 2 bases, with 6 bases left in between. The CDR3 sequence is 13 residues long. Germline CDR1 is MNHNY and CDR2 is SVGAGI (reference sequence). The CDR3: CASSSYGNQPQHF. The CDR3 DNA reads TGTGCCAGCAGTTCTTATGGCAATCAGCCCCAGCATTTT.

This clone was counted a single time. V gene TRBV19 combines with J gene TRBJ1-6, with D perhaps TRBD1 (5 bases). CDR1 LNHDA and CDR2 SQIVND come from the germline V gene (reference sequence). The length of the CDR3 is 15 residues. V was shortened by 6 bases and J by 8 bases, with 17 bases between the two germline ends. For the CDR3, the DNA is TGTGCCAGTAGCTTGGGGGGGGAACTCGATTCACCCCTCCACTTT. Residues: CASSLGGELDSPLHF.

This chain connects TRBV2 to TRBJ2-3; perhaps TRBD1 as D (5 bases). There are 15 residues in the CDR3. The germline CDR1 and CDR2 sequences are SNHLY and FYNNEI. Trimming stripped 6 bases from V and 1 base from J, with 14 bases between. The CDR3 coding sequence is TGTGCCAGCAGGGCGAAAGGGGCCCGCACAGATACGCAGTATTTT. Protein sequence: CASRAKGARTDTQYF.

This chain links TRBV5-1 with TRBJ2-3; 7 nucleotides agree with TRBD2. Trimming at V came to 4 bases and at J to 6 bases, leaving 11 bases not matched to a gene. The germline V gene has CDR1 SGHRS and CDR2 YFSETQ. The CDR3 is 15 amino acids. In DNA, the CDR3 is TGCGCCAGCAGCGGCGGCAGCGGGGTTGGTGATACGCAGTATTTT. This codes for CASSGGSGVGDTQYF.

V is TRBV27 and J is TRBJ2-4; 7 bases are shared with TRBD2. The CDR3 is made up of 16 amino acids. The V and J ends lost 8 bases and 0 bases, in that order; junction bases with no gene match: 10. Germline V gene sequence: CDR1 MNHEY, CDR2 SMNVEV (reference sequence). The CDR3 sequence: CASPPGGGLAKNIQYF. The DNA for the CDR3 is TGTGCCAGCCCGCCGGGAGGAGGGCTAGCCAAAAACATTCAGTACTTC.

The gene calls are TRBV6-5 and TRBJ2-1, with D perhaps TRBD1 (6 bases). The CDR3 sequence is 15 residues long. V was clipped by 4 bases and J by 1 base, with 11 bases between them. CDR1 MNHEY and CDR2 SVGAGI come from the germline V gene. In DNA, the CDR3 is TGTGCCAGCAGTTTGACCGGACAGTCCTACAATGAGCAGTTCTTC. Translation: CASSLTGQSYNEQFF.

The chain employs TRBV5-1 and TRBJ2-7; D perhaps matches TRBD1 (5 bases). Trimming took 3 bases from V and 0 from J, leaving 10 bases between them. CDR1 is SGHRS and CDR2 is YFSETQ in the germline V gene. This CDR3 has 14 amino acids. The CDR3 DNA reads TGCGCCAGCAGCTGGGGCCGCAGCTCCTACGAGCAGTACTTC. Its translation is CASSWGRSSYEQYF.

A few counts support this clone. Other DNA sequences in this specimen translate into the identical CDR3. The chain combines TRBV19 with TRBJ1-6; no clear D gene. The germline V gene encodes CDR1 LNHDA and CDR2 SQIVND (reference sequence). CDR3 length: 14 residues. Deletions cut 5 bases from V and 4 bases from J, with 9 bases between. CDR3 amino acids: CASSLLGYNSPLHF. CDR3 DNA sequence: TGTGCCAGTAGTTTACTAGGTTATAATTCACCCCTCCACTTT.

The chain uses TRBV10-3 and TRBJ2-5; D ambiguous. The DNA matches TRBJ2-7 better at its end, which makes the J call doubtful. The length of the CDR3 is 13 residues. Germline V gene sequence: CDR1 ENHRY, CDR2 SYGVKD. CDR3 sequence (DNA): TGTGCCATCAGCCCCGATCCATCGTCCGAGCAGTACTTC. Translated: CAISPDPSSEQYF.

The chain carries TRBV5-1 and TRBJ1-1; 7 bases are a match to TRBD1. V lost 3 bases, J lost 1 base, and 3 bases stayed unmatched. CDR3 length: 14 residues. The germline CDR1 and CDR2 sequences are SGHRS and YFSETQ. The chain's CDR3 is CASSSQGGNTEAFF. CDR3 bases: TGCGCCAGCAGCTCTCAGGGGGGGAACACTGAAGCTTTCTTT.

V is TRBV4-1 and J is TRBJ2-2, with 8 bases fitting TRBD2. Unmatched junction bases numbered 17, after V lost 4 bases and J lost 7 bases. CDR1 MGHRA and CDR2 YSYEKL come from the germline V gene. This CDR3 is built from 18 residues. CDR3 protein: CASSLSRGAGGPSGELFF. The CDR3 DNA sequence: TGCGCCAGCAGCCTTTCGAGGGGGGCGGGGGGCCCCAGCGGGGAGCTGTTTTTT.

The chain uses TRBV2 and TRBJ1-4; D uncertain. The CDR3 is 15 residues long. Per the germline V gene, CDR1 is SNHLY and CDR2 is FYNNEI. V was shortened by 3 bases and J by 7 bases, with 15 bases between the two germline ends. Here the CDR3 reads CASSEAGGPFEKLFF. For the CDR3, the DNA is TGTGCCAGCAGTGAGGCAGGCGGGCCTTTTGAAAAACTGTTTTTT.

The table lists this clone with a count of one. The rearrangement joins TRBV5-4 to TRBJ2-3; 8 bases are a match to TRBD2. CDR3 length: 16 amino acids. V gave up 2 bases and J gave up 0 bases; unmatched junction bases: 5. Germline lookup yields CDR1 SGHNT and CDR2 YYREEE (reference sequence). The CDR3 DNA sequence: TGTGCCAGCAGCTTTCCGGGGGGGCCCAGCACAGATACGCAGTATTTT. This encodes CASSFPGGPSTDTQYF. Based on the CDR3 plus reference TRBV5-4 and TRBJ2-3, the full variable domain is ETGVTQSPTHLIKTRGQQVTLRCSSQSGHNTVSWYQQALGQGPQFIFQYYREEENGRGNFPPRFSGLQFPNYSSELNVNALELDDSALYLCASSFPGGPSTDTQYFGPGTRLTVL.

V and J are TRBV5-1 and TRBJ2-5, with D perhaps matching TRBD1 (5 bases). The CDR3 is 13 residues long. Trimming took 0 bases from V and 5 from J, leaving 8 bases between them. Per germline, CDR1 SGHRS and CDR2 YFSETQ. For the CDR3, the DNA is TGCGCCAGCAGCTTGGGGGGCGGCGAGACCCAGTACTTC. Translated: CASSLGGGETQYF. The variable domain in full, completed from reference TRBV5-1 and TRBJ2-5, reads KAGVTQTPRYLIKTRGQQVTLSCSPISGHRSVSWYQQTPGQGLQFLFEYFSETQRNKGNFPGRFSGRQFSNSRSEMNVSTLELGDSALYLCASSLGGGETQYFGPGTRLLVL.